This TCR beta chain is from a study of blood T cell repertoires in COVID-19. Study-wide context: From the United States, Italy and Spain came samples of acute and convalescent COVID-19. T cells, B-cell-depleted T cells, or PBMCs supplied cDNA or gDNA.

The CDR3 length is 13 residues. Germline V lookup: CDR1 SNHLY, CDR2 FYNNEI. Between the trimmed V and J ends, which lost 2 bases and 9 bases, there was a span of 11 bases. This clone has more than one count but fewer than ten. The authors' processing: Estimation of nucleated cell counts relied on the amplification of reference gene primers. Sequencing used immunoSEQ multiplex PCR; TCRdb keeps in-frame clones, though not all of them. The V and J calls and clone size were taken over from that table, and D and trimming were inferred from the DNA. This sample has over 120,000 clones, with roughly 90% found just once.

This chain joins TRBV2 and TRBJ1-5; weak D call: TRBD1 (5 bases). The receptor's source is a man between 65 and 79 years old with acute or convalescent COVID-19. Sequencing was carried out using peripheral blood. CDR3: CASSERGTGPQHF. The CDR3 bases are TGTGCCAGCAGTGAAAGGGGAACAGGGCCCCAGCATTTT.